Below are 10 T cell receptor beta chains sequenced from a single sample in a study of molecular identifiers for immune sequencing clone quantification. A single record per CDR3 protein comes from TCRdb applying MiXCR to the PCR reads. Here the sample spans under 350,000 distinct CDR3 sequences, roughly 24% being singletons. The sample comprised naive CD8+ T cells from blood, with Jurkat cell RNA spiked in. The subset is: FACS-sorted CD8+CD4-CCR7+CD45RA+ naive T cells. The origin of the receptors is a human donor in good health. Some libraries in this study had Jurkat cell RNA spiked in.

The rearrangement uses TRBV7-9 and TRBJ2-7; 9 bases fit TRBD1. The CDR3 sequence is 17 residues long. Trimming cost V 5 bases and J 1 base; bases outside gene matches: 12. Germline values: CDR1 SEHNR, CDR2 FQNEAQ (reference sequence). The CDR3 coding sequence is TGTGCCAGCAGCCCGGCAATCCGGGACAGGGTTTCCTACGAGCAGTACTTC. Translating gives CASSPAIRDRVSYEQYF. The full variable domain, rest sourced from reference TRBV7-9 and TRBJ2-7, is DTGVSQNPRHKITKRGQNVTFRCDPISEHNRLYWYRQTLGQGPEFLTYFQNEAQLEKSRLLSDRFSAERPKGSFSTLEIQRTEQGDSAMYLCASSPAIRDRVSYEQYFGPGTRLTVT.

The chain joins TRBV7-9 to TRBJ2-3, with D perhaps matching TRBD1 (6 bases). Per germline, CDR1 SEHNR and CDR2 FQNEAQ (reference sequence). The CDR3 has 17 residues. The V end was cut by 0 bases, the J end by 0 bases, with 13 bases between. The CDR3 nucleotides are TGTGCCAGCAGCTTAGCAGGTGTGGGGGCGAGCACAGATACGCAGTATTTT. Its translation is CASSLAGVGASTDTQYF.

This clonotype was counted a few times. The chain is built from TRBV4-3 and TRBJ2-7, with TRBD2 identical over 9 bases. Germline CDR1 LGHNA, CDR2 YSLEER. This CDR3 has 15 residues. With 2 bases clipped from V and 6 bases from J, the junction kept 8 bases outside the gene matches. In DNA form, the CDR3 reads TGCGCCAGCAGCCAAACTAGCGGGTCGATAGGCGAGCAGTACTTC. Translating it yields CASSQTSGSIGEQYF.

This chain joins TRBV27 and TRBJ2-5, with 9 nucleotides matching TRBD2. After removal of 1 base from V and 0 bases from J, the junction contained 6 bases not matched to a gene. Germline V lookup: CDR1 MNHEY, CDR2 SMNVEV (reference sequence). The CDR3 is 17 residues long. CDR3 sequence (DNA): TGTGCCAGCAGTTTATTAGCGGGAGAACCTAACCAAGAGACCCAGTACTTC. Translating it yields CASSLLAGEPNQETQYF.

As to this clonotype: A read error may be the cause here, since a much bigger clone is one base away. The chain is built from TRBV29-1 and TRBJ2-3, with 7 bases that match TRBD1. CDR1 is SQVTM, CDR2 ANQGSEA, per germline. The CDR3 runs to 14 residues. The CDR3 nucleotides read TGCAGCGTTGTGACAGGGATGGGGGCAGATAAGCAGTATTTT. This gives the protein CSVVTGMGADKQYF.

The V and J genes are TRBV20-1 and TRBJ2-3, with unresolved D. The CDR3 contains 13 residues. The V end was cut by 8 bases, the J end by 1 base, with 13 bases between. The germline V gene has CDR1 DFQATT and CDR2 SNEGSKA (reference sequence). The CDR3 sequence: CSTTLTRTDTQYF. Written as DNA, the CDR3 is TGCAGTACGACCCTTACTCGCACAGATACGCAGTATTTT.

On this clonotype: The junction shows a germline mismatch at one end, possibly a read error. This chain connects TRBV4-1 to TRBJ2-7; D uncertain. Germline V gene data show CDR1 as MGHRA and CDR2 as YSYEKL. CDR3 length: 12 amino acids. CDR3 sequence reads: CASSPDGYEQCF. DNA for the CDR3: TGCGCCAGCAGCCCGGACGGCTACGAGCAGTGCTTC.

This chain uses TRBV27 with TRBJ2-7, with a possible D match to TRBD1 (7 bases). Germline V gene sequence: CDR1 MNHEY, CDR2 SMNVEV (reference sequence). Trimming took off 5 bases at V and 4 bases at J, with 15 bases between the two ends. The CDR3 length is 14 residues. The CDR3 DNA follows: TGTGCCAGCAGTCTGTCGACAGGGAGGTACGAGCAGTACTTC. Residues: CASSLSTGRYEQYF.

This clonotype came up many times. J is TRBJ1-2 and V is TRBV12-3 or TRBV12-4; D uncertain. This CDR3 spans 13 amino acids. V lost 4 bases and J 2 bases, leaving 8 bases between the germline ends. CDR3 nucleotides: TGTGCCAGCAGTTCGGACGGAAACTATGGCTACACCTTC. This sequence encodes CASSSDGNYGYTF.

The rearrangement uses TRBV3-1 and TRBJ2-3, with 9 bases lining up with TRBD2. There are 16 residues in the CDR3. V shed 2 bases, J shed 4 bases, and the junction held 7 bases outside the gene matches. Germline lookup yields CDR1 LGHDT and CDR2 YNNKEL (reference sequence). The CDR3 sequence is CASSQMPAGGSDTQYF. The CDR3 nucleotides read TGTGCCAGCAGCCAAATGCCAGCGGGGGGATCAGATACGCAGTATTTT.